The present T cell receptor beta chain was sequenced within a study of cytomegalovirus exposure and HLA in healthy donors. A multiplex PCR was run with 60 Vbeta primers and 13 Jbeta primers. Method: immunoSEQ multiplex PCR; TCRdb's copy keeps in-frame clones and lacks some. The sample contains approximately 110,000 clones, approximately 80% of which appear only once. The germline V gene encodes CDR1 MNHNS and CDR2 SASEGT. V lost 6 bases to trimming and J lost 5 bases; unmatched junction nucleotides: 9. The CDR3 consists of 14 residues. Sequencing was done on a sample of PBMCs. The chain couples TRBV6-1 to TRBJ1-1; 7 positions agree with TRBD1. This clonotype was sampled from a woman in her late teens or twenties in good health and CMV-seronegative. The CDR3 DNA sequence: TGTGCCAGCAGCTCGACAGGGTCTGGAACTGAAGCTTTCTTT. It encodes CASSSTGSGTEAFF.